A selection of T cell receptor beta chains follows, all from one sample in a study of neurological immune-mediated disorders. TCRdb passed the 5' RACE reads through MiXCR, listing each CDR3 protein once. The table has about 32,000 distinct CDR3 sequences, 3.5% to 4.5% seen once. Sample: PBMCs. The source is a man aged 25 to 40 with multiple sclerosis. CDR3s include the opening cysteine and the closing phenylalanine or tryptophan. A D gene is named only where the DNA matches it firmly. The size of a clone is reported for some rows only, either as once, few or many, or as a class for expanded clones.

J,V,size,D,CDR3,DNA
TRBJ2-3,TRBV7-8,NA,NA,CASSLAIRRDTQYF,TGTGCCAGCAGTCTAGCGATCCGGAGGGATACGCAGTATTTT
TRBJ2-5,TRBV10-3,NA,NA,CAISETGETQYF,TGTGCCATCAGTGAGACGGGGGAGACCCAGTACTTC
TRBJ2-7,TRBV4-3,many,NA,CASSQDVGSTYEQYF,TGCGCCAGCAGCCAAGATGTTGGTAGCACCTACGAGCAGTACTTC
TRBJ1-1,TRBV20-1,few,NA,CSAIETEAFF,TGCAGTGCTATTGAAACTGAAGCTTTCTTT
TRBJ2-1,TRBV12-3/TRBV12-4,medium-sized,TRBD1,CASSRRQGLGEQFF,TGTGCCAGCAGTCGTCGACAGGGTCTCGGTGAGCAGTTCTTC
TRBJ1-1,TRBV12-3/TRBV12-4,many,NA,CASSFQLGLEAFF,TGTGCCAGCAGTTTCCAGTTGGGGTTAGAAGCTTTCTTT
TRBJ2-5,TRBV20-1,many,NA,CSARLRGPQETQYF,TGCAGTGCTAGACTGCGGGGGCCGCAAGAGACCCAGTACTTC
TRBJ2-5,TRBV9,many,NA,CASSGDRETQYF,TGTGCCAGCAGCGGGGACCGGGAGACCCAGTACTTC
TRBJ2-7,TRBV4-3,NA,TRBD2,CASSPTGGGYEQYF,TGCGCCAGCAGCCCCACGGGGGGAGGCTACGAGCAGTACTTC
TRBJ2-3,TRBV7-3,many,NA,CASSLERGQGVNTQYF,TGTGCCAGCAGCCTAGAGCGTGGGCAGGGAGTAAATACGCAGTATTTT